These T cell receptor beta chains were read from a single sample in a study of cytomegalovirus exposure and HLA in healthy donors. Only in-frame clones appear in the TCRdb table, and some are missing; sequencing was by immunoSEQ multiplex PCR. The sample carries 150,000 to 200,000 clones, roughly 71% recorded once. Material: PBMCs. These receptors all stem from a girl aged 5-17 years in good health and CMV-seronegative. Both conserved end residues are part of each CDR3. Fields, in order: clone size, D gene, J gene, V gene, CDR3 protein, CDR3 DNA. A D gene is named only where the DNA matches it firmly. Rows may omit the clone size; those that give it use once, few, many or a size class.

-	-	TRBJ2-2	TRBV7-3	CASSLDGSGSLTGELFF	TGTGCCAGCAGCTTAGATGGGTCAGGGTCTCTGACCGGGGAGCTGTTTTTT
once	-	TRBJ1-1	TRBV14	CASSQGRVTEAFF	TGTGCCAGCAGCCAAGGACGGGTCACTGAAGCTTTCTTT
-	TRBD1	TRBJ1-5	TRBV6-6	CASSPPGQINQPQHF	TGTGCCAGCAGTCCCCCGGGACAGATCAATCAGCCCCAGCATTTT
few	-	TRBJ1-5	TRBV5-6	CASSSGGWSNQPQHF	TGTGCCAGCAGCAGCGGGGGTTGGAGCAATCAGCCCCAGCATTTT
-	TRBD1	TRBJ2-5	TRBV10-3	CAISESRQGATQYF	TGTGCCATCAGTGAAAGTAGACAGGGGGCGACCCAGTACTTC
-	TRBD2	TRBJ2-1	TRBV5-4	CASGGVEQFF	TGTGCCAGCGGGGGGGTTGAGCAGTTCTTC
once	-	TRBJ2-5	TRBV5-4	CASSQQETQYF	TGTGCCAGCAGCCAGCAAGAGACCCAGTACTTC
once	-	TRBJ2-2	TRBV6-5	CASSYGARSGGELFF	TGTGCCAGCAGTTACGGAGCTAGATCCGGCGGGGAGCTGTTTTTT
once	TRBD1	TRBJ1-5	TRBV7-6	CASSPRDRDSNQPQHF	TGTGCCAGCAGCCCTCGGGACAGGGATAGCAATCAGCCCCAGCATTTT
-	-	TRBJ1-4	TRBV27	CASSFKGPTNEKLFF	TGTGCCAGCAGTTTCAAGGGGCCCACTAATGAAAAACTGTTTTTT
once	-	TRBJ1-1	TRBV7-9	CASSSDKLNTEAFF	TGTGCCAGCAGCTCGGACAAACTTAACACTGAAGCTTTCTTT
few	-	TRBJ1-2	TRBV10-3	CAISDTPPGYTF	TGTGCCATCAGTGACACTCCCCCCGGCTACACCTTC
-	TRBD1	TRBJ1-2	TRBV19	CASSDPRQGFFYGYTF	TGTGCCAGTAGCGACCCTCGACAGGGATTTTTCTATGGCTACACCTTC
-	TRBD1	TRBJ1-2	TRBV2	CASSAGTGGHYGYTF	TGTGCCAGCAGCGCCGGGACAGGGGGCCACTATGGCTACACCTTC
once	TRBD1	TRBJ1-6	TRBV18	CASSRQGEIPLHF	TGTGCCAGCTCACGGCAGGGGGAAATACCCCTCCACTTT
-	-	TRBJ2-5	TRBV19	CASRAPGSQETQYF	TGTGCCAGTAGAGCCCCCGGGAGCCAAGAGACCCAGTACTTC
once	-	TRBJ2-1	TRBV30	CAWTGGYNEQFF	TGTGCCTGGACTGGGGGGTACAATGAGCAGTTCTTC
-	TRBD1	TRBJ1-2	TRBV2	CASSVGTGLTNYGYTF	TGTGCCAGCAGTGTCGGGACAGGGCTCACTAACTATGGCTACACCTTC
few	-	TRBJ2-7	TRBV11-3	CASSLDAGNEQYF	TGTGCCAGCAGCTTAGATGCCGGGAACGAGCAGTACTTC
-	-	TRBJ2-5	TRBV11-2	CASSLGGTLETQYF	TGTGCCAGCAGCCTAGGAGGCACCTTAGAGACCCAGTACTTC
few	TRBD2	TRBJ2-5	TRBV5-1	CASSLELLAGSGVETQYF	TGCGCCAGCAGCTTGGAACTTTTAGCGGGGTCGGGGGTGGAGACCCAGTACTTC
-	-	TRBJ2-7	TRBV5-1	CASSTDTHSSYEQYF	TGCGCCAGCAGCACGGACACCCACTCCTCCTACGAGCAGTACTTC